The 15 T cell receptor beta chains below were found in one sample sequenced in a study of blood T cell repertoires in COVID-19. Using immunoSEQ multiplex PCR, the repertoire was profiled, and TCRdb retains in-frame clones only, with some absent. Of about 400,000 clones listed, approximately 88% were seen once; the top ten hold 0.9% to 1%. Sequencing was performed on PBMCs or T cells enriched from blood (not recorded which). The receptors were sampled from a woman aged 25 to 39 with acute COVID-19.

The chain recombines TRBV7-2 with TRBJ2-1; perhaps TRBD2 as D (6 bases). V was pared by 4 bases and J by 0 bases, with 10 bases between. The V gene's germline CDR1 is SGHTA and CDR2 FQGNSA. The CDR3 runs to 15 residues. The CDR3 nucleotides are TGTGCCAGCAGCTATAGCGGAAGCTCCTACAATGAGCAGTTCTTC. It specifies CASSYSGSSYNEQFF.

This chain uses TRBV2 with TRBJ2-7; 9 bases are shared with TRBD1. Germline V gives CDR1 SNHLY, CDR2 FYNNEI. Germline trimming cut 6 bases from V and 3 bases from J; bases unmatched to any gene: 6. The CDR3 sequence is 14 residues long. The CDR3 reads CASSDPGQGYEQYF. CDR3 bases: TGTGCCAGCAGCGACCCGGGACAGGGCTACGAGCAGTACTTC.

Comments on this clone: Additional DNA sequences in this sample encode the identical CDR3. The chain couples TRBV9 to TRBJ2-2; D is ambiguous. CDR1 is SGDLS and CDR2 is YYNGEE in the germline V gene. The CDR3 sequence is 12 residues long. Trimming pared 0 bases from V and 6 bases from J, leaving 3 bases between. The CDR3 here is CASSVVAGELFF. The CDR3 DNA reads TGTGCCAGCAGCGTAGTCGCCGGGGAGCTGTTTTTT. The whole variable domain, remainder taken from reference TRBV9 and TRBJ2-2, is DSGVTQTPKHLITATGQRVTLRCSPRSGDLSVYWYQQSLDQGLQFLIQYYNGEERAKGNILERFSAQQFPDLHSELNLSSLELGDSALYFCASSVVAGELFFGEGSRLTVL.

This clone was seen only a few times. The V call is TRBV11-2, the J call TRBJ1-1, with D tentatively TRBD1 (5 bases). The V end lost 3 bases, the J end lost 3 bases, and 11 bases lay between the germline ends. This CDR3 is built from 14 residues. Germline values: CDR1 SGHAT, CDR2 FQNNGV. The chain's CDR3 is CASSFGGIYTEAFF. The DNA of the CDR3 is TGTGCCAGCAGCTTTGGGGGGATATACACTGAAGCTTTCTTT.

This clone was counted once. This rearrangement joins TRBV12-3 or TRBV12-4 to TRBJ1-3; 7 bases line up with TRBD1. V lost 5 bases, J lost 4 bases, and 2 bases stayed unmatched. The CDR3 totals 13 residues. CDR3 loop: CASSTGVGNTIYF. In nucleotides, the CDR3 is TGTGCCAGCAGTACAGGGGTGGGAAACACCATATATTTT.

This chain links TRBV6-1 with TRBJ1-5; no reliable D call. From germline, CDR1 is MNHNS and CDR2 SASEGT. CDR3 length: 13 amino acids. V lost 5 bases and J 5 bases, leaving 10 bases between the germline ends. The DNA for the CDR3 is TGTGCCAGCAGTTCCGGTAACCATCAGCCCCAGCATTTT. Translation: CASSSGNHQPQHF.

The chain combines TRBV9 with TRBJ2-5; no firm D call. CDR3 size: 14 residues. Germline-derived CDR1 and CDR2 are SGDLS and YYNGEE. Trimming left V 0 bases short and J 4 bases short, with 10 bases between. The CDR3 is CASSVGTVGETQYF. CDR3 sequence (DNA): TGTGCCAGCAGCGTAGGCACAGTCGGAGAGACCCAGTACTTC.

The chain recombines TRBV3-1 (or the pseudogene TRBV3-2) with TRBJ1-2; D remains ambiguous. CDR1 LGHDT and CDR2 YNNKEL come from the germline V gene (reference sequence). The CDR3 covers 14 residues. The V gene lost 4 bases and the J gene lost 1 base, with 10 bases spanning the gap. The CDR3 spells CASSLTTRNYGYTF. The CDR3 nucleotides are TGTGCCAGCAGCCTGACAACTCGTAACTATGGCTACACCTTC.

The genes are TRBV3-1 (or the pseudogene TRBV3-2) and TRBJ2-3; D possibly corresponds to TRBD2 (5 bases). V dropped 0 bases and J dropped 1 base, with 14 bases sitting between them. The CDR3 consists of 17 residues. Germline-derived CDR1 and CDR2 are LGHDT and YNNKEL (reference sequence). CDR3 sequence reads: CASSQDQKRLGTDTQYF. For the CDR3, the DNA is TGTGCCAGCAGCCAAGATCAAAAGCGGTTAGGCACAGATACGCAGTATTTT.

The V and J genes are TRBV5-1 and TRBJ2-3; possibly TRBD2 for D (6 bases). Trimming took 0 bases from V and 0 from J, leaving 20 bases between them. This CDR3 contains 19 residues. Germline CDR1 is SGHRS and CDR2 is YFSETQ. The CDR3 DNA sequence: TGCGCCAGCAGCTTGGTGGCTAGCGTCCAGAGACCAAGCACAGATACGCAGTATTTT. This gives the protein CASSLVASVQRPSTDTQYF. The full variable domain, with the rest looked up from reference TRBV5-1 and TRBJ2-3, is KAGVTQTPRYLIKTRGQQVTLSCSPISGHRSVSWYQQTPGQGLQFLFEYFSETQRNKGNFPGRFSGRQFSNSRSEMNVSTLELGDSALYLCASSLVASVQRPSTDTQYFGPGTRLTVL.

The chain couples TRBV5-1 to TRBJ1-1, with D perhaps TRBD1 (5 bases). V lost 0 bases and J 1 base, leaving 7 bases between the germline ends. The CDR3 is 14 residues long. The germline V gene has CDR1 SGHRS and CDR2 YFSETQ. For the CDR3, the DNA is TGCGCCAGCAGCTTGGAGGGGCGGAACACTGAAGCTTTCTTT. Its translation: CASSLEGRNTEAFF.

This sequence joins TRBV5-1 and TRBJ1-2; TRBD1 agrees at 11 bases. After removal of 2 bases from V and 8 bases from J, the junction contained 8 bases not matched to a gene. Germline V gives CDR1 SGHRS, CDR2 YFSETQ. The length of the CDR3 is 15 residues. CDR3 residues: CASSFRTGGLWGYTF. The CDR3 DNA reads TGCGCCAGCAGCTTTAGGACAGGGGGCCTTTGGGGCTACACCTTC.

CDR3 protein: CASSYSLTGGNGYTF. The CDR3, as DNA: TGTGCCAGCAGTTACTCTCTGACAGGGGGCAATGGCTACACCTTC. The V and J genes are TRBV6-5 and TRBJ1-2; 10 bases map to TRBD1. Germline V lookup: CDR1 MNHEY, CDR2 SVGAGI. V shed 0 bases and J 6 bases; nucleotides not matched to a gene: 4. This CDR3 has 15 residues.

The chain is built from TRBV9 and TRBJ2-1, with D tentatively TRBD2 (6 bases). The CDR3 has 15 residues. V was trimmed by 0 bases and J by 4 bases, leaving 11 bases between them. Germline V gene lookup returns CDR1 SGDLS and CDR2 YYNGEE. The CDR3 reads CASSVGLGEYNEQFF. The CDR3 DNA is TGTGCCAGCAGCGTAGGACTAGGGGAATACAATGAGCAGTTCTTC.

The J gene is TRBJ1-2, the V gene TRBV30, with TRBD1 matching over 7 bases. There are 13 residues in the CDR3. Germline CDR1 GTSNPN, CDR2 SVGIG (reference sequence). V gave up 5 bases and J gave up 1 base; unmatched junction bases: 4. CDR3 in DNA: TGTGCCTGGGGTCGACAGGGTAACTATGGCTACACCTTC. It is translated as CAWGRQGNYGYTF.